This T cell receptor (beta chain) was captured in a study of response to subunit inactivated influenza vaccine. The CDR3 has 16 residues. Germline V lookup: CDR1 SGHAT, CDR2 FQNNGV. With V trimmed by 5 bases and J by 3 bases, 9 bases remained unmatched. Study-wide findings and caveats: A suggestion made by the authors is that each seasonal influenza vaccination recruits few new T cells.

TCRdb itself ran the RT-PCR reads through MiXCR, one entry per CDR3 protein. Of hundreds of thousands of distinct CDR3 sequences in the sample, about a sixth were seen once. This clonotype showed up just a few times. Its target is unknown. The TCR originated in a man in his forties or fifties who received an inactivated influenza vaccine. V gene TRBV11-2 combines with J gene TRBJ2-3, with 9 nucleotides matching TRBD2. The sample was PBMCs from blood, taken about 13 days after vaccination. CDR3 amino acids: CASSTKRGGATDTQYF. DNA of the CDR3: TGTGCCAGCAGCACCAAACGCGGGGGGGCTACAGATACGCAGTATTTT.